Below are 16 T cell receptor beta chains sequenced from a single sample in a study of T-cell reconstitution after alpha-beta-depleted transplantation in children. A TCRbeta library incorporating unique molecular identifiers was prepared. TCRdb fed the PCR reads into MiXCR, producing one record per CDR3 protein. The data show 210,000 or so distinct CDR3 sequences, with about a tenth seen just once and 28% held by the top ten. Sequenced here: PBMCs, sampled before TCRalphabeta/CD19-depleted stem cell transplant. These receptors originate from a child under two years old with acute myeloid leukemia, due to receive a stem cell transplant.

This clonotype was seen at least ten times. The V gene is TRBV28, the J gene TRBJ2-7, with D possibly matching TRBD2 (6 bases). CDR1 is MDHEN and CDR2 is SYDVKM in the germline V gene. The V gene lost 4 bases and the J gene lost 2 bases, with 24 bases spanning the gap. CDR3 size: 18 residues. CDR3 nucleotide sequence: TGTGCCAGCAGTTCCTTTAGCCGTACTAGCAGACAACCCTACGAGCAGTACTTC. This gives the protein CASSSFSRTSRQPYEQYF. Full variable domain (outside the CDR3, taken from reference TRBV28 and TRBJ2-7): DVKVTQSSRYLVKRTGEKVFLECVQDMDHENMFWYRQDPGLGLRLIYFSYDVKMKEKGDIPEGYSVSREKKERFSLILESASTNQTSMYLCASSSFSRTSRQPYEQYFGPGTRLTVT.

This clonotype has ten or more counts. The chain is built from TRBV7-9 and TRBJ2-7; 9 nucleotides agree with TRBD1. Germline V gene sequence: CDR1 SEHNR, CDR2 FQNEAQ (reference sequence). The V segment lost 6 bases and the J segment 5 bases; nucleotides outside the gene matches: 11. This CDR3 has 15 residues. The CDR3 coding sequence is TGTGCCAGCAGTCTGGGGACAGGGAGGATCGACGAGCAGTACTTC. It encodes CASSLGTGRIDEQYF.

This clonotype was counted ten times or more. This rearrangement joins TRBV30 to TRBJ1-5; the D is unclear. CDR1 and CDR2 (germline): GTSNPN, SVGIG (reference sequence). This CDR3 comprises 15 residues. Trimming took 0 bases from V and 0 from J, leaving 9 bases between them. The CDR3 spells CAWSVRADSNQPQHF. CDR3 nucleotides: TGTGCCTGGAGTGTACGGGCTGATAGCAATCAGCCCCAGCATTTT.

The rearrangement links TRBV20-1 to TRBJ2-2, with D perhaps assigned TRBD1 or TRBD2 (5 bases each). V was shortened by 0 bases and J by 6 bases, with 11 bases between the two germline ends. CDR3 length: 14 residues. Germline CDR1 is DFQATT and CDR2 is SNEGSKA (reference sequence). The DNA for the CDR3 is TGCAGTGCTAGAGATCCTGGGGGACCCGGGGAGCTGTTTTTT. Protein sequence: CSARDPGGPGELFF.

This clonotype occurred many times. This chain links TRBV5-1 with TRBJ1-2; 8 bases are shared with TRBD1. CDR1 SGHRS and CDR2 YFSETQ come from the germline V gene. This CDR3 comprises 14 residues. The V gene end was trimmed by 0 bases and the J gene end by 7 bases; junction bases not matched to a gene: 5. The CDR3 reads CASSLAPGGPGYTF. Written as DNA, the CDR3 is TGCGCCAGCAGCTTGGCCCCAGGGGGCCCTGGCTACACCTTC.

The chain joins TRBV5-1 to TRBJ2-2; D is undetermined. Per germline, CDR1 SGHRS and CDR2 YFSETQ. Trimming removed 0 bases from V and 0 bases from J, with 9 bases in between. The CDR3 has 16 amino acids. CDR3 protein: CASSLGTTPNTGELFF. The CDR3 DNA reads TGCGCCAGCAGCTTGGGAACGACCCCGAACACCGGGGAGCTGTTTTTT.

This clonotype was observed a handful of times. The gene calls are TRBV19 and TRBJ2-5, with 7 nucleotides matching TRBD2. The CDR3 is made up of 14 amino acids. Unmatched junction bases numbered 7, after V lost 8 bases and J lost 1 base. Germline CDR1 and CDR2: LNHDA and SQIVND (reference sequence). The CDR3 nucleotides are TGTGCCAGTCGAAAGCGGGGCCCCCAAGAGACCCAGTACTTC. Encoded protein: CASRKRGPQETQYF.

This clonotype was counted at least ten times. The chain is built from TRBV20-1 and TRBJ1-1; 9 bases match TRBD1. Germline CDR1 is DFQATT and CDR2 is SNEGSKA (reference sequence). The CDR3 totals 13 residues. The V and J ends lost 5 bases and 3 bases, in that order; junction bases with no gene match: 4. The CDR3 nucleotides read TGCAGTGCTCCGAACAGGGGGCACACTGAAGCTTTCTTT. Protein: CSAPNRGHTEAFF.

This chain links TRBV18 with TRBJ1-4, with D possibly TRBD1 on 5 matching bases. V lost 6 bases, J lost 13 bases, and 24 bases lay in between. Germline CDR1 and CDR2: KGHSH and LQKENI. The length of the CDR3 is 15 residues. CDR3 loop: CASSPRGDGAMGLFF. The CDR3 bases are TGTGCCAGCTCGCCGCGCGGGGACGGTGCCATGGGACTGTTTTTT.

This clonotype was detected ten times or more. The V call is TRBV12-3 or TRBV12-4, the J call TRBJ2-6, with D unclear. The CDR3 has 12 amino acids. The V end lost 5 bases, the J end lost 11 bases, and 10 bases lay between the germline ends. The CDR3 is CASSPRKDVLTF. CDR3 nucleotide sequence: TGTGCCAGCAGTCCTCGAAAGGACGTCCTGACTTTC.

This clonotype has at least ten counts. Written as DNA, the CDR3 is TGTGCCAGCAGCCACGCGATCCTAGCGGGAGGTTCTAGGGGGGACAATGAGCAGTTCTTC. Translated, it gives CASSHAILAGGSRGDNEQFF. The chain uses TRBV14 and TRBJ2-1; 11 bases align to TRBD2. The CDR3 loop spans 20 amino acids. V trimming: 3 bases; J trimming: 5 bases; junction bases outside the gene matches: 18. Germline assignment: CDR1 SGHDN and CDR2 FVKESK.

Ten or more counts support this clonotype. The CDR3 here is CASSLVHPDSEKLFF. The CDR3, as DNA: TGCGCCAGCAGCTTGGTCCACCCAGATAGTGAAAAACTGTTTTTT. The V gene is TRBV5-1, the J gene TRBJ1-4; no reliable D call. CDR1 and CDR2 from the germline V gene are SGHRS and YFSETQ. V lost 0 bases and J 7 bases, leaving 13 bases between the germline ends. There are 15 residues in the CDR3.

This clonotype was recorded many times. CDR3 DNA: TGTGCCAGCAGCCGAAGGACAGGGGGAAATGGCTACACCTTC. It codes for CASSRRTGGNGYTF. The J gene is TRBJ1-2, the V gene TRBV7-2; 10 bases line up with TRBD1. J gave up 6 bases and V 5 bases, and 6 bases lay outside the gene matches. CDR1 is SGHTA and CDR2 is FQGNSA in the germline V gene. The CDR3 spans 14 residues.

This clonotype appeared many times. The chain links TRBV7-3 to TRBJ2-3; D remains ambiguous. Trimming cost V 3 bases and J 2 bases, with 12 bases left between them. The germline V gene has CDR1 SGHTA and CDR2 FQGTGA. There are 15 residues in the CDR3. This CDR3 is CASSLLPALTDTQYF. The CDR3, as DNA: TGTGCCAGCAGCTTGCTACCCGCACTCACAGATACGCAGTATTTT.

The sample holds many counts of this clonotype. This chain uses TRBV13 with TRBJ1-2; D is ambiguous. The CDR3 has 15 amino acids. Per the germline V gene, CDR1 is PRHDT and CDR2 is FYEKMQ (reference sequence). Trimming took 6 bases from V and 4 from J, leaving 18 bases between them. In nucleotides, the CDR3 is TGTGCCAGCAGTCGGGGAATTGGGTCCCTCTATGGCTACACCTTC. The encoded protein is CASSRGIGSLYGYTF.

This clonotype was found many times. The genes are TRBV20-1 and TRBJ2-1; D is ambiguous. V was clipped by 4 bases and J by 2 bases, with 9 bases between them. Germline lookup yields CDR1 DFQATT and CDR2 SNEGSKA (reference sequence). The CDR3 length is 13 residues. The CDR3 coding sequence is TGCAGTGCTAACAACCCCCCCTACAATGAGCAGTTCTTC. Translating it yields CSANNPPYNEQFF.